Each of the 20 T cell receptor beta chains below was sequenced from the same sample in a study of cytomegalovirus exposure and HLA in healthy donors. The study ran its PCR with 60 Vbeta and 13 Jbeta primers. Using immunoSEQ multiplex PCR, the repertoire was profiled, and TCRdb retains in-frame clones only, with some absent. The table has about 180,000 clones, about 82% seen once. What was sequenced was PBMCs. The receptors originated from a woman in her twenties or thirties in good health and CMV-seronegative.

The chain employs TRBV1 and TRBJ1-5; the table's D call TRBD1 went unverified against the DNA. TRBV1 is listed as a pseudogene. The CDR3 is 19 residues long. The CDR3 sequence is CTSSQDRGPRQWDNQPQHF. The CDR3 nucleotides are TGCACCAGCAGCCAAGATAGGGGGCCAAGACAGTGGGACAATCAGCCCCAGCATTTT.

This clone was detected a few times. The chain is built from TRBV19 and TRBJ2-3; TRBD2 is a possible D gene (7 bases). V was pared by 2 bases and J by 6 bases, with 18 bases between. The CDR3 covers 16 residues. From germline, CDR1 is LNHDA and CDR2 SQIVND (reference sequence). This chain's CDR3 is CASSISGGPGVDTQYF. The CDR3 DNA reads TGTGCCAGTAGTATATCGGGGGGCCCGGGCGTGGATACGCAGTATTTT.

The CDR3 sequence: CASSQAMAGRRANYGYTF. CDR3 in DNA: TGCGCCAGCAGCCAAGCTATGGCAGGGCGCCGAGCTAACTATGGCTACACCTTC. This chain joins TRBV4-1 and TRBJ1-2; a weak D match, TRBD1 (5 bases). V lost 1 base and J 0 bases, leaving 18 bases between the germline ends. Germline-derived CDR1 and CDR2 are MGHRA and YSYEKL. CDR3 length: 18 amino acids.

The rearrangement joins TRBV2 to TRBJ2-3; 16 positions agree with TRBD2. The V gene's germline CDR1 is SNHLY and CDR2 FYNNEI. CDR3 length: 18 residues. The ends lost 10 bases at V and 2 bases at J; junction bases unmatched: 12. CDR3 bases: TGTGCCACCCCCACGTCGGGACTAGCGGGGGGGGCCACAGATACGCAGTATTTT. This translates into CATPTSGLAGGATDTQYF.

The chain carries TRBV30 and TRBJ1-2; the D is unclear. V lost 5 bases to trimming and J lost 7 bases, with 17 bases between them. The CDR3 has 13 residues. CDR1 is GTSNPN, CDR2 SVGIG, per germline (reference sequence). The CDR3 nucleotides are TGTGCCTGGGGCTCGGGAAGGGAGCGTGGCTACACCTTC. Its translation is CAWGSGRERGYTF.

At least ten counts were recorded for this clone. This sample also contains other DNA sequences that code for the same CDR3. This rearrangement joins TRBV6-6 to TRBJ1-4; D may be TRBD1 (6 bases). The V end lost 6 bases, the J end lost 3 bases, and 11 bases lay between the germline ends. The CDR3 sequence is 14 residues long. CDR1 is MNHNY and CDR2 is SVGAGI in the germline V gene (reference sequence). CDR3 nucleotide sequence: TGTGCCAGCAGAGCCAGGGGCGCTAATGAAAAACTGTTTTTT. Its translation is CASRARGANEKLFF.

The V call is TRBV9, the J call TRBJ1-3, with D possibly being TRBD1 (5 bases). CDR1 is SGDLS and CDR2 is YYNGEE in the germline V gene. The length of the CDR3 is 18 residues. Between the trimmed V and J ends, which lost 0 bases and 7 bases, there was a span of 23 bases. Here the CDR3 reads CASSVEIGGGGKENTIYF. The CDR3 DNA reads as TGTGCCAGCAGCGTAGAAATTGGGGGTGGGGGGAAAGAGAACACCATATATTTT.

This chain uses TRBV5-1 with TRBJ1-6; possible D gene TRBD1, 6 bases. From germline, CDR1 is SGHRS and CDR2 YFSETQ. V was pared by 0 bases and J by 4 bases, with 11 bases between. This CDR3 has 16 residues. As DNA, the CDR3 is TGCGCCAGCAGCTTGGGGACAGTTCCATATAATTCACCCCTCCACTTT. Its translation: CASSLGTVPYNSPLHF. The full variable domain, completed using reference TRBV5-1 and TRBJ1-6, is KAGVTQTPRYLIKTRGQQVTLSCSPISGHRSVSWYQQTPGQGLQFLFEYFSETQRNKGNFPGRFSGRQFSNSRSEMNVSTLELGDSALYLCASSLGTVPYNSPLHFGNGTRLTVT.

This clone was seen once. V gene TRBV7-2 combines with J gene TRBJ1-2; the D is unclear. This CDR3 spans 15 amino acids. CDR1 is SGHTA and CDR2 is FQGNSA in the germline V gene. V lost 5 bases and J lost 2, with 15 bases in between. The CDR3 sequence is CASSPQGLRNYGYTF. In DNA form, the CDR3 reads TGTGCCAGCAGCCCCCAAGGACTGAGGAACTATGGCTACACCTTC.

This chain connects TRBV10-3 to TRBJ1-1, with D tentatively TRBD1 (6 bases). Between the trimmed V and J ends, which lost 0 bases and 4 bases, there was a span of 12 bases. The CDR3 is 15 amino acids. Germline V lookup: CDR1 ENHRY, CDR2 SYGVKD. The DNA for the CDR3 is TGTGCCATCAGTGAGTCGACCGGCAGGGGCACTGAAGCTTTCTTT. Translation gives CAISESTGRGTEAFF.

V usage is TRBV4-3 and J usage is TRBJ1-3, with a possible D match to TRBD1 (5 bases). The germline V gene encodes CDR1 LGHNA and CDR2 YSLEER. V was pared by 2 bases and J by 3 bases, with 11 bases between. There are 15 residues in the CDR3. The CDR3 bases are TGCGCCAGCAGCCAACTGACAGCAATTGGAAACACCATATATTTT. Translation gives CASSQLTAIGNTIYF.

This chain uses TRBV7-6 with TRBJ2-3, with D perhaps matching TRBD2 (7 bases). Germline V gives CDR1 SGHVS, CDR2 FNYEAQ. Trimming stripped 1 base from V and 3 bases from J, with 11 bases between. This CDR3 region has 15 residues. The CDR3 DNA is TGTGCCAGCAGCTTAGACGGGGGGCGTACAGATACGCAGTATTTT. Encoded protein: CASSLDGGRTDTQYF.

J is TRBJ2-1 and V is TRBV5-1; 11 nucleotides agree with TRBD2. J gave up 7 bases and V 1 base, and 4 bases lay outside the gene matches. The germline V gene has CDR1 SGHRS and CDR2 YFSETQ. The CDR3 has 15 residues. CDR3 sequence: CASSLTSGGANEQFF. The CDR3 bases are TGCGCCAGCAGCTTGACTAGCGGGGGAGCAAATGAGCAGTTCTTC.

This clone was observed a few times. This chain joins TRBV9 and TRBJ2-3; D ambiguous. The CDR3 is made up of 12 amino acids. CDR1 and CDR2 from the germline V gene are SGDLS and YYNGEE. V was clipped by 4 bases and J by 4 bases, with 7 bases between them. The CDR3 nucleotides read TGTGCCAGCAGCCCACTCGCAGATACGCAGTATTTT. It specifies CASSPLADTQYF.

Worth noting for this clone: The same CDR3 also results from other DNA sequences found in this sample. CDR3 residues: CASSLERNSPLHF. The CDR3 nucleotides read TGCGCCAGCAGCTTGGAACGGAATTCACCCCTCCACTTT. The chain joins TRBV5-1 to TRBJ1-6; no definite D call. With 0 bases removed from V and 7 bases from J, the gap between germline ends came to 5 bases. Germline loops: CDR1 SGHRS, CDR2 YFSETQ. This CDR3 is 13 amino acids long.

This chain connects TRBV15 to TRBJ2-5, with 9 nucleotides matching TRBD1. CDR3 length: 17 amino acids. V dropped 5 bases and J dropped 5; count of bases not matched to a gene: 15. Per germline, CDR1 LNHNV and CDR2 YYDKDF (reference sequence). The CDR3 DNA follows: TGTGCCACCAGCCGAGGGGGAGGGACAGGGAGTCGGGAGACCCAGTACTTC. This sequence encodes CATSRGGGTGSRETQYF. Supplemented by reference TRBV15 and TRBJ2-5, the full variable domain reads DAMVIQNPRYQVTQFGKPVTLSCSQTLNHNVMYWYQQKSSQAPKLLFHYYDKDFNNEADTPDNFQSRRPNTSFCFLDIRSPGLGDTAMYLCATSRGGGTGSRETQYFGPGTRLLVL.

This clone was observed once. This sequence joins TRBV6-1 and TRBJ2-7, with TRBD1 as a possible D gene (5 bases). Trimming took off 4 bases at V and 2 bases at J, with 12 bases between the two ends. Germline CDR1 is MNHNS and CDR2 is SASEGT. CDR3 size: 14 residues. The CDR3 region is CASSALTVTYEQYF. As DNA, the CDR3 is TGTGCCAGCAGTGCTTTGACAGTTACCTACGAGCAGTACTTC.

The chain has TRBV23-1 and TRBJ1-2, with D perhaps TRBD1 (6 bases). TRBV23-1 is an ORF, and what it does is uncertain. With 7 bases removed from V and 0 bases from J, the gap between germline ends came to 21 bases. This CDR3 is built from 17 residues. The CDR3 is CASTQGRGGGTNYGYTF. As DNA, the CDR3 is TGCGCCAGCACACAAGGTCGAGGGGGGGGAACTAACTATGGCTACACCTTC.

The chain carries TRBV6-5 and TRBJ1-1; no clear D. The CDR3 sequence is 14 residues long. Germline CDR1 is MNHEY and CDR2 is SVGAGI. V was clipped by 3 bases and J by 2 bases, with 10 bases between them. CDR3 nucleotides: TGTGCCAGCAGTTATGAGTTATTTAACACTGAAGCTTTCTTT. Translating gives CASSYELFNTEAFF.

CDR3 in amino acids: CASSPFRSDTEAFF. The DNA of the CDR3 is TGCGCCAGCAGCCCCTTCCGTTCGGACACTGAAGCTTTCTTT. The chain combines TRBV5-1 with TRBJ1-1; D gene ambiguous. The CDR3 is made up of 14 amino acids. V was clipped by 4 bases and J by 3 bases, with 13 bases between them. The germline V gene has CDR1 SGHRS and CDR2 YFSETQ.